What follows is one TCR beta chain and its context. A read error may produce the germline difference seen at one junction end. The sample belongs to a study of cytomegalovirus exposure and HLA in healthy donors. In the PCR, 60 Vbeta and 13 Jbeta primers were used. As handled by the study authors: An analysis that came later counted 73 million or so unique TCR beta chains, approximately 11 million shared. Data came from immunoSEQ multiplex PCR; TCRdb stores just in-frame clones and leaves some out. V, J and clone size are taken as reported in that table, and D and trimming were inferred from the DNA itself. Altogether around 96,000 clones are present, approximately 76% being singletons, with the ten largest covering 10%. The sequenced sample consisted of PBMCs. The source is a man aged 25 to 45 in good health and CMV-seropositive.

CDR3 sequence: CSSSLFGTGGYEQYF. The CDR3 DNA reads as TGTTCCAGCAGCTTATTCGGGACAGGGGGCTACGAGCAGTACTTC. J is TRBJ2-7 and V is TRBV7-9; 11 bases are a match to TRBD1. The CDR3 spans 15 residues. Per germline, CDR1 SEHNR and CDR2 FQNEAQ (reference sequence).